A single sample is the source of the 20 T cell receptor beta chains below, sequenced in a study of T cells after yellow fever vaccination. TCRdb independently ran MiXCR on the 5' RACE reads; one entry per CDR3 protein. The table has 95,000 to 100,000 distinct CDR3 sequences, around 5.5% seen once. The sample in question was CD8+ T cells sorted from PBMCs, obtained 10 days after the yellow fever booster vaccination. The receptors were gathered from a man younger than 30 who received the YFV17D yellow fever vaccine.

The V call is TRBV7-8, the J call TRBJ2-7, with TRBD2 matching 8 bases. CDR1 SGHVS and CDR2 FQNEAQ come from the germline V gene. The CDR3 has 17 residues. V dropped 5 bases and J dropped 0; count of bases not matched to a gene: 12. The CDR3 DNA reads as TGTGCCAGCAGCCCCGCGGTGGGACTAGGTTACTCCTACGAGCAGTACGTC. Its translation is CASSPAVGLGYSYEQYV.

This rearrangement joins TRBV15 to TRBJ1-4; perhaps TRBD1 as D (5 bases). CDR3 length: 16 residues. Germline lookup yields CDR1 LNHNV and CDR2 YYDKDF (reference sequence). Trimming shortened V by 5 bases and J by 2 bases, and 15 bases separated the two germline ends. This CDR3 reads CATSPRWGSTNEKLFF. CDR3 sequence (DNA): TGTGCCACCAGCCCTCGATGGGGGTCGACTAATGAAAAACTGTTTTTT.

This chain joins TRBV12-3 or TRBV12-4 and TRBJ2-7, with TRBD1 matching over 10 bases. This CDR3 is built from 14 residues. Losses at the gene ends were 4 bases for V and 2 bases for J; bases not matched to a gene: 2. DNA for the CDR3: TGTGCCAGCAGTTCCGGGACAGGGGCCTACGAGCAGTACTTC. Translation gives CASSSGTGAYEQYF.

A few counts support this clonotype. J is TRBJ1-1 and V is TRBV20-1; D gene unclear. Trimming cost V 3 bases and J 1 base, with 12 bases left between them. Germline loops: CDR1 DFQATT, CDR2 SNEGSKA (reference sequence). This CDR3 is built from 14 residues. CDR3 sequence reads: CSARRGRGNTEAFF. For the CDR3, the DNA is TGCAGTGCTAGGCGCGGGCGGGGGAACACTGAAGCTTTCTTT.

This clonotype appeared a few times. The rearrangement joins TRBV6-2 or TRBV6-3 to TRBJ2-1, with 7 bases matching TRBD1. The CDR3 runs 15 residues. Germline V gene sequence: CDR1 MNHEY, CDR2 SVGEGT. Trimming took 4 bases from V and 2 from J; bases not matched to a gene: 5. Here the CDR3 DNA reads TGTGCCAGCAGTTTCCGGGACAGAGCCTACAATGAGCAGTTCTTC. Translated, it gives CASSFRDRAYNEQFF.

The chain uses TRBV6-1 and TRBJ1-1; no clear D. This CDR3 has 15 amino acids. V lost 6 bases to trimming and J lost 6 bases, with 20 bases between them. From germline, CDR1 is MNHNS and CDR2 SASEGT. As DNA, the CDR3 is TGTGCCAGCAGCGATCAAACCCGGGCCTCCCCTGAAGCTTTCTTT. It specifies CASSDQTRASPEAFF.

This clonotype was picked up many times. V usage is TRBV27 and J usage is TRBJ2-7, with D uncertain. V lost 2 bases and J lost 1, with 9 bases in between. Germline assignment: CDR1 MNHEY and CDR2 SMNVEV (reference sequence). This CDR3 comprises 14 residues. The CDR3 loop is CASSLVADSYEQYF. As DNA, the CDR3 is TGTGCCAGCAGTTTAGTCGCGGATTCCTACGAGCAGTACTTC.

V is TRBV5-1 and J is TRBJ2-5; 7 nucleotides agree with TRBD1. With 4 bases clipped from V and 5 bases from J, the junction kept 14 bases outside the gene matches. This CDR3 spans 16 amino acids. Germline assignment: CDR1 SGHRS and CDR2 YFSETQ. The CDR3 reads CASSGDDRPRGETQYF. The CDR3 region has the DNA TGCGCCAGCAGCGGGGATGACAGACCCAGGGGGGAGACCCAGTACTTC.

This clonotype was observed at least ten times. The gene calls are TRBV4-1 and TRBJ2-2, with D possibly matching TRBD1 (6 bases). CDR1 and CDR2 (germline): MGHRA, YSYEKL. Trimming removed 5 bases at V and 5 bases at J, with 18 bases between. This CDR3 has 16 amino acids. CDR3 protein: CASSNRVLGLTGELFF. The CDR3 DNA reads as TGCGCCAGCAGCAACAGGGTCTTAGGGTTGACCGGGGAGCTGTTTTTT.

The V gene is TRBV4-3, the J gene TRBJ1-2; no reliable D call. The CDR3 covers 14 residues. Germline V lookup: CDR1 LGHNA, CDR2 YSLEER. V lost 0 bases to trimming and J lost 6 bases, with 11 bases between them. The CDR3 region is CASSQDLGQDGYTF. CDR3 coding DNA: TGCGCCAGCAGCCAAGATCTTGGGCAGGATGGCTACACCTTC.

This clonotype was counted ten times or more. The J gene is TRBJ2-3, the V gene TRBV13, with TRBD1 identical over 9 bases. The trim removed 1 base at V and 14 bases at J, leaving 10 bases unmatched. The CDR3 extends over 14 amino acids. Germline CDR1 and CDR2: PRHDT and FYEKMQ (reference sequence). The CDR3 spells CASSLEAPQGARYF. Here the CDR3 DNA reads TGTGCCAGCAGCTTAGAGGCCCCACAGGGGGCAAGGTATTTT.

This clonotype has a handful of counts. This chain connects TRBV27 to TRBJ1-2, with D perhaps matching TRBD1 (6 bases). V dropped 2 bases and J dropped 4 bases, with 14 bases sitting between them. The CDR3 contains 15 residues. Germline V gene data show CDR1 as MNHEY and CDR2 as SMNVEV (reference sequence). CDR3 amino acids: CASSLKGGGTYGYTF. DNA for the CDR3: TGTGCCAGCAGTTTAAAAGGGGGAGGGACCTATGGCTACACCTTC.

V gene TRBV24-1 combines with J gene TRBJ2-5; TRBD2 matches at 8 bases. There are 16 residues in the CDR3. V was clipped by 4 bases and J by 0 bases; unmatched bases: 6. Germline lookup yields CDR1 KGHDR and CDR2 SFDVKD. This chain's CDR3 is CATSEGLLADQETQYF. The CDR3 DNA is TGTGCCACCAGTGAGGGGTTACTAGCGGACCAAGAGACCCAGTACTTC.

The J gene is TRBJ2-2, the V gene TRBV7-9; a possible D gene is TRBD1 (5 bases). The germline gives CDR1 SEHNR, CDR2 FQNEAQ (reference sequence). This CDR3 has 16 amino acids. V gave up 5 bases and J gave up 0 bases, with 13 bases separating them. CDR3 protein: CASSRGSGPNTGELFF. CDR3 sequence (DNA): TGTGCCAGCAGCCGAGGTTCAGGGCCGAACACCGGGGAGCTGTTTTTT.

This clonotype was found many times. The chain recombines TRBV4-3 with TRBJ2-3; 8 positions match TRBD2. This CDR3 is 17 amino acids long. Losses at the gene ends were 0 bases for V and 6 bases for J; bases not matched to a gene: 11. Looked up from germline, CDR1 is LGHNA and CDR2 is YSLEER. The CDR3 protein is CASSQDDTRGGSDTQYF. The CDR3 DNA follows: TGCGCCAGCAGCCAAGATGACACACGGGGGGGCTCCGATACGCAGTATTTT.

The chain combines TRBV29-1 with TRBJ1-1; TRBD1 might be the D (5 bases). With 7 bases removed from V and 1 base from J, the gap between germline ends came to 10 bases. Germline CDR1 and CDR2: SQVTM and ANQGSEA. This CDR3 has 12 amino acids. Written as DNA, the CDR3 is TGCAGCGGTGATACAGGGAACACTGAAGCTTTCTTT. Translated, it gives CSGDTGNTEAFF.

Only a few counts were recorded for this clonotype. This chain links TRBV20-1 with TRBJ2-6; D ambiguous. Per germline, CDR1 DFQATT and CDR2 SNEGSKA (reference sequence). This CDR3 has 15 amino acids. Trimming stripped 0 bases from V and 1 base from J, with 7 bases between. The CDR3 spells CSARDNFSGANVLTF. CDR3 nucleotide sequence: TGCAGTGCTAGAGATAACTTTTCTGGGGCCAACGTCCTGACTTTC.

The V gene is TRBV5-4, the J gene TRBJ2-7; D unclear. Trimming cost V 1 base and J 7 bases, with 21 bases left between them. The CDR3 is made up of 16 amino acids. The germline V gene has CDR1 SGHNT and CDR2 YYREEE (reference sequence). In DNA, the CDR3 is TGTGCCAGCAGCTTGTTGTCCGGCAGAATCCTTGGGGAGCAGTACTTC. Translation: CASSLLSGRILGEQYF.

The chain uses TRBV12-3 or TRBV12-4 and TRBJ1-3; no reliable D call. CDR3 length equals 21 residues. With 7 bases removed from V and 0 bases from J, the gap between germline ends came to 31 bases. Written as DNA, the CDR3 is TGTGCCAGCACCCCGTATAGATTGGTGACCCCAAGCCAGAGCTCTGGAAACACCATATATTTT. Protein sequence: CASTPYRLVTPSQSSGNTIYF.

The CDR3 loop is CASSLGGTEQYV. CDR3 bases: TGTGCCAGCAGTTTGGGGGGTACCGAGCAGTACGTC. The chain joins TRBV28 to TRBJ2-7; tentative D call: TRBD2 (6 bases). CDR3 length: 12 residues. The V gene's germline CDR1 is MDHEN and CDR2 SYDVKM. Trimming took 3 bases from V and 6 from J, leaving 9 bases between them.